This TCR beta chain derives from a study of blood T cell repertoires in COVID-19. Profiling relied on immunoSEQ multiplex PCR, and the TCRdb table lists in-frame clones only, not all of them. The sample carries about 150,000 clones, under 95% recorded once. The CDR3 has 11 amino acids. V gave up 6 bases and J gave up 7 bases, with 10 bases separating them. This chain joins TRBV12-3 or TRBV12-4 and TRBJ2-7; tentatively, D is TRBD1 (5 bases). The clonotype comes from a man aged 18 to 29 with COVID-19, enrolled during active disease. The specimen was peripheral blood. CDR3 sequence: CASSQGAEQYF. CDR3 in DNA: TGTGCCAGCAGCCAAGGGGCGGAGCAGTACTTC.